The 13 T cell receptor beta chains below come from one sample, sequenced in a study of T-cell reconstitution after alpha-beta-depleted transplantation in children. Unique molecular identifiers were incorporated during preparation of the TCRbeta library. Using its own MiXCR run on the PCR reads, TCRdb lists one record per CDR3 protein. The sample holds approximately 250,000 distinct CDR3 sequences, 9.7% seen once. Sequenced material: PBMCs from the stem cell graft donor, taken from the stem cell graft. The source is a human donor who donated a stem cell graft to a child with SCID.

This clonotype was counted at least ten times. Here the CDR3 DNA reads TGCAGCGTTGATGCGGTTGGTTTAGGAGAGACCCAGTACTTC. It encodes CSVDAVGLGETQYF. The chain is built from TRBV29-1 and TRBJ2-5; D call uncertain. The CDR3 spans 14 residues. The V gene's germline CDR1 is SQVTM and CDR2 ANQGSEA. V lost 3 bases, J lost 4 bases, and 15 bases lay in between.

This clonotype was counted ten times or more. The V call is TRBV20-1, the J call TRBJ1-5; a weak D match, TRBD1 (6 bases). Between the trimmed V and J ends, which lost 7 bases and 2 bases, there was a span of 18 bases. CDR1 and CDR2 from the germline V gene are DFQATT and SNEGSKA (reference sequence). The CDR3 sequence is 15 residues long. CDR3 protein: CSGIEGGWGNQPQHF. The CDR3 DNA reads TGCAGTGGAATTGAGGGGGGCTGGGGCAATCAGCCCCAGCATTTT.

There are many counts of this clonotype. J is TRBJ1-5 and V is TRBV5-1, with D possibly TRBD1 on 6 matching bases. The germline CDR1 and CDR2 sequences are SGHRS and YFSETQ. This CDR3 is 16 amino acids long. V was shortened by 0 bases and J by 0 bases, with 10 bases between the two germline ends. CDR3 sequence reads: CASSLGDTYSNQPQHF. The CDR3, as DNA: TGCGCCAGCAGCTTGGGGGACACCTATAGCAATCAGCCCCAGCATTTT. Complete variable domain (other parts from reference TRBV5-1 and TRBJ1-5): KAGVTQTPRYLIKTRGQQVTLSCSPISGHRSVSWYQQTPGQGLQFLFEYFSETQRNKGNFPGRFSGRQFSNSRSEMNVSTLELGDSALYLCASSLGDTYSNQPQHFGDGTRLSIL.

In the case of this clonotype: Germline is not matched at one junction end, which may reflect a read error. The gene calls are TRBV7-6 and TRBJ2-5; D uncertain. Germline V gene sequence: CDR1 SGHVS, CDR2 FNYEAQ. The CDR3 is 12 amino acids. The CDR3: CTSSSDVESQYF. In DNA form, the CDR3 reads TGTACCAGCAGCTCGGATGTAGAGTCCCAGTACTTC.

This clonotype has at least ten counts. The rearrangement uses TRBV6-5 and TRBJ1-3; 10 bases line up with TRBD1. The CDR3 is made up of 17 amino acids. The V segment lost 0 bases and the J segment 1 base; nucleotides outside the gene matches: 3. Germline CDR1 and CDR2: MNHEY and SVGAGI. This chain's CDR3 is CASSYSPGQGSGNTIYF. The DNA of the CDR3 is TGTGCCAGCAGTTACTCCCCGGGACAGGGGTCTGGAAACACCATATATTTT.

This chain uses TRBV5-1 with TRBJ1-4, with a weak D call TRBD1 (5 bases). Germline CDR1 is SGHRS and CDR2 is YFSETQ. CDR3 length: 15 amino acids. Trimming took off 4 bases at V and 7 bases at J, with 17 bases between the two ends. CDR3 DNA sequence: TGCGCCAGCAGCGGAGAAGGACATGCGGGTGAAAAACTGTTTTTT. The encoded protein is CASSGEGHAGEKLFF.

This clonotype was recorded many times. The chain combines TRBV27 with TRBJ2-1; 9 bases are a match to TRBD1. Germline V CDR1 and CDR2: MNHEY, SMNVEV (reference sequence). The CDR3 totals 15 residues. V was pared by 6 bases and J by 8 bases, with 11 bases of the junction left unmatched. The CDR3 DNA sequence: TGTGCCAGCAGGACTCCGGGACAGGGCCTCCATGAGCAGTTCTTC. It yields the protein CASRTPGQGLHEQFF.

This clonotype was found many times. The rearrangement joins TRBV5-6 to TRBJ1-1, with D uncertain. The V end lost 1 base, the J end lost 5 bases, and 9 bases lay between the germline ends. Looked up from germline, CDR1 is SGHDT and CDR2 is YYEEEE. The CDR3 is made up of 13 amino acids. CDR3 sequence (DNA): TGTGCCAGCAGCTTGACTAGGGAGACTGAAGCTTTCTTT. This codes for CASSLTRETEAFF. The complete variable domain, with remaining parts taken from reference TRBV5-6 and TRBJ1-1, reads DAGVTQSPTHLIKTRGQQVTLRCSPKSGHDTVSWYQQALGQGPQFIFQYYEEEERQRGNFPDRFSGHQFPNYSSELNVNALLLGDSALYLCASSLTRETEAFFGQGTRLTVV.

This clonotype was counted ten times or more. The genes are TRBV7-9 and TRBJ1-2; D is perhaps TRBD1 (6 bases). V was shortened by 5 bases and J by 3 bases, with 13 bases between the two germline ends. Germline V gene data show CDR1 as SEHNR and CDR2 as FQNEAQ (reference sequence). The CDR3 runs to 14 residues. The CDR3: CASSPQGFDYGYTF. CDR3 bases: TGTGCCAGCAGCCCACAGGGTTTTGACTATGGCTACACCTTC.

This clonotype occurred a few times. V is TRBV18 and J is TRBJ1-4, with TRBD1 matching 10 bases. Germline-derived CDR1 and CDR2 are KGHSH and LQKENI. This CDR3 is 15 amino acids long. V dropped 5 bases and J dropped 7; count of bases not matched to a gene: 7. For the CDR3, the DNA is TGTGCCAGCTCAACGGGACAGGGGAAAGGTGAAAAACTGTTTTTT. Residues: CASSTGQGKGEKLFF.

This clonotype was detected ten times or more. This chain uses TRBV5-1 with TRBJ1-1; 11 bases are shared with TRBD1. Germline CDR1 reads SGHRS; CDR2 reads YFSETQ. J was trimmed by 0 bases and V by 3 bases; bases with no gene match: 1. This CDR3 spans 15 amino acids. CDR3 residues: CASSWTGGLNTEAFF. The CDR3 nucleotides read TGCGCCAGCAGCTGGACAGGGGGCTTGAACACTGAAGCTTTCTTT.

This clonotype was recorded a few times. The chain combines TRBV7-9 with TRBJ2-2; D ambiguous. Germline CDR1 is SEHNR and CDR2 is FQNEAQ (reference sequence). V lost 7 bases to trimming and J lost 2 bases, with 17 bases between them. CDR3 length equals 16 residues. Here the CDR3 reads CASIRPGLKNTGELFF. The CDR3 nucleotides read TGTGCCAGCATCCGACCGGGCCTCAAAAACACCGGGGAGCTGTTTTTT. The full variable domain, with the rest looked up from reference TRBV7-9 and TRBJ2-2, is DTGVSQNPRHKITKRGQNVTFRCDPISEHNRLYWYRQTLGQGPEFLTYFQNEAQLEKSRLLSDRFSAERPKGSFSTLEIQRTEQGDSAMYLCASIRPGLKNTGELFFGEGSRLTVL.

This clonotype was detected ten times or more. This rearrangement joins TRBV5-1 to TRBJ1-1; the match to TRBD1 covers 10 bases. Germline-derived CDR1 and CDR2 are SGHRS and YFSETQ. The V and J ends lost 2 bases and 6 bases, in that order; junction bases with no gene match: 1. This CDR3 comprises 13 residues. CDR3 sequence reads: CASSFGTGAEAFF. In nucleotides, the CDR3 is TGCGCCAGCAGCTTTGGGACAGGGGCTGAAGCTTTCTTT.